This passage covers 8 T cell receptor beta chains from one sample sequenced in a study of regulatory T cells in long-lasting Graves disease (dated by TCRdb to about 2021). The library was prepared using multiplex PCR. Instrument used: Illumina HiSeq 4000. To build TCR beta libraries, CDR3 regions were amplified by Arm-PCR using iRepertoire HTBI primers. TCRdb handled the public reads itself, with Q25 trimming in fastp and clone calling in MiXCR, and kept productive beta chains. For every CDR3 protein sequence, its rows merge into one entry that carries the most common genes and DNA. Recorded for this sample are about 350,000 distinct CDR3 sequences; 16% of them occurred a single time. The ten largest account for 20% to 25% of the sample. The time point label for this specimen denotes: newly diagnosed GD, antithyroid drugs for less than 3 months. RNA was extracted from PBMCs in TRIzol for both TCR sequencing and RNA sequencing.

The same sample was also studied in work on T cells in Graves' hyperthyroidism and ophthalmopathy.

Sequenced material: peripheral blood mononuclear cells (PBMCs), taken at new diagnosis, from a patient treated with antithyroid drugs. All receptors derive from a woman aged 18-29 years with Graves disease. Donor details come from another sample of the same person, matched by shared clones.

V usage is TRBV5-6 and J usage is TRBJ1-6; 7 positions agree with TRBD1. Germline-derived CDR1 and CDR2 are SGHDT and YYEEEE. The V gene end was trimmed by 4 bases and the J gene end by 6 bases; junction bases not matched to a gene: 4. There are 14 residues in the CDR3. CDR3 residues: CASSPGQFNSPLHF. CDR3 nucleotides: TGTGCCAGCAGCCCGGGACAGTTTAATTCACCCCTCCACTTT.

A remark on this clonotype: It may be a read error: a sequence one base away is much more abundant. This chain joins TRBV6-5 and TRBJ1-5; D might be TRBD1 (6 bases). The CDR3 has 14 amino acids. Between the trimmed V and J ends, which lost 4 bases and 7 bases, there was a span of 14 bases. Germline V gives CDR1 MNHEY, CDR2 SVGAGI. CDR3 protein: CASSSGTLGQPQHF. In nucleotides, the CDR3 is TGTGCCAGCAGTTCCGGGACATTGGGACAGCCCCAGCATTTT.

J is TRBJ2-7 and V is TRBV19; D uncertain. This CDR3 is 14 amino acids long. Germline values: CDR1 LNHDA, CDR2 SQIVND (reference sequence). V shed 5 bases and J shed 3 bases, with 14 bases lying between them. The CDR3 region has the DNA TGTGCCAGTAGTGACCGACCCAAAAACTACGAGCAGTACTTC. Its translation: CASSDRPKNYEQYF.

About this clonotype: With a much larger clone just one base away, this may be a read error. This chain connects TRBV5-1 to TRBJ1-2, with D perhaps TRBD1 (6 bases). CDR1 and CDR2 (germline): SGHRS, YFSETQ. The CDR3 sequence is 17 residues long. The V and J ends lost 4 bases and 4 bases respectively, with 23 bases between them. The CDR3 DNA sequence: TGCGCCAGCAGCAGCCGACCGGACAGCCTTGGGGGCTATGGCTACACCTTC. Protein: CASSSRPDSLGGYGYTF.

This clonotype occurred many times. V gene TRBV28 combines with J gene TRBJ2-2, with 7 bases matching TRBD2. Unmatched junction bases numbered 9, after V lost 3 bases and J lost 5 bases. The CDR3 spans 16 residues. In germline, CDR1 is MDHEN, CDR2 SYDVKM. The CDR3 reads CASSLGREWWTGELFF. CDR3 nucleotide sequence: TGTGCCAGCAGTTTGGGGCGGGAGTGGTGGACCGGGGAGCTGTTTTTT.

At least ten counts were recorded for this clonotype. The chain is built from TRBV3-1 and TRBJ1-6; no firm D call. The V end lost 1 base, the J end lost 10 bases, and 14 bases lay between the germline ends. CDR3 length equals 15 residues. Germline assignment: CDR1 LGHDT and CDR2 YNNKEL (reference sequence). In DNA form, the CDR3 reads TGTGCCAGCAGCCAAGGAGACTGGCTGGGGTCACCCCTCCACTTT. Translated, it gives CASSQGDWLGSPLHF.

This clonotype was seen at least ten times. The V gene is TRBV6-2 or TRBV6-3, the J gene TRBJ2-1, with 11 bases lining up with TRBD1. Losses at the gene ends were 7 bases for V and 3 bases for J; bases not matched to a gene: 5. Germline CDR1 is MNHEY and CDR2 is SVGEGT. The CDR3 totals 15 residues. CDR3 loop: CASTRTGGYYNEQFF. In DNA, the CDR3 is TGTGCCAGCACTAGGACAGGGGGCTACTACAATGAGCAGTTCTTC.

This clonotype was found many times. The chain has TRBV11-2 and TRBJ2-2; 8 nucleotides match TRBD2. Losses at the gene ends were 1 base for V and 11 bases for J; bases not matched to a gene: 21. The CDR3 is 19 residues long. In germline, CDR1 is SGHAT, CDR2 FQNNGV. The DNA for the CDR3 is TGTGCCAGCAGCTTAGGAAAGGCTTTTGGCGGGAGGCCTCGGAGAGAGCTGTTTTTT. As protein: CASSLGKAFGGRPRRELFF.